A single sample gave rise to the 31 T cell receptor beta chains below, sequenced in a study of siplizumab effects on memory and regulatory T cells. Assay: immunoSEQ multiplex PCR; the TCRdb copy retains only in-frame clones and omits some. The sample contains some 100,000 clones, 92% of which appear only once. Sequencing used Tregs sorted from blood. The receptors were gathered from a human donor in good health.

The CDR3 DNA reads as TGCAGCGGGGCCCGAACCTCCTACAATGAGCAGTTCTTC. It yields the protein CSGARTSYNEQFF. V is TRBV29-1 and J is TRBJ2-1; D not resolved. Germline loops: CDR1 SQVTM, CDR2 ANQGSEA. The V and J ends lost 7 bases and 0 bases respectively, with 10 bases between them. CDR3 size: 13 residues.

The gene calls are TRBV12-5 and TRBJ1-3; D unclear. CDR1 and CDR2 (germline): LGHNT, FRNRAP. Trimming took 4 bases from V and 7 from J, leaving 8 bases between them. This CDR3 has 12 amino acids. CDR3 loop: CASGWDVNTIYF. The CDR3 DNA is TGTGCTAGTGGTTGGGATGTGAACACCATATATTTT.

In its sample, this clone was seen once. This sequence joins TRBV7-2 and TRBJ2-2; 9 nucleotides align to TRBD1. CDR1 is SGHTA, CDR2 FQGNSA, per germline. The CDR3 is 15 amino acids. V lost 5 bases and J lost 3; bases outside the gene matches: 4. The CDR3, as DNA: TGTGCCAGCAGCCAGACAGGGGGGTACACCGGGGAGCTGTTTTTT. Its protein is CASSQTGGYTGELFF. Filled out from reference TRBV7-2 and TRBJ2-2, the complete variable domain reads GAGVSQSPSNKVTEKGKDVELRCDPISGHTALYWYRQSLGQGLEFLIYFQGNSAPDKSGLPSDRFSAERTGGSVSTLTIQRTQQEDSAVYLCASSQTGGYTGELFFGEGSRLTVL.

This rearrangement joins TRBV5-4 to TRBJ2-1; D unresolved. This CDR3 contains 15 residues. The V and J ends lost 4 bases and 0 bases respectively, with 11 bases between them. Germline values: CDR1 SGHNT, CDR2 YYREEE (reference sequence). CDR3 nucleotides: TGTGCCAGCAGCACCGGGCCCTCCTCCTACAATGAGCAGTTCTTC. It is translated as CASSTGPSSYNEQFF.

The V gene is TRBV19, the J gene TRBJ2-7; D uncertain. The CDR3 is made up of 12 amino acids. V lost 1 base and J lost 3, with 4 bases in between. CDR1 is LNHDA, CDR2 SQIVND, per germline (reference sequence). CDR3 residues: CASSIVGYEQYF. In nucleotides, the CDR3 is TGTGCCAGTAGTATAGTTGGCTACGAGCAGTACTTC. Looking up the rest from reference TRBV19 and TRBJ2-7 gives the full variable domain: DGGITQSPKYLFRKEGQNVTLSCEQNLNHDAMYWYRQDPGQGLRLIYYSQIVNDFQKGDIAEGYSVSREKKESFPLTVTSAQKNPTAFYLCASSIVGYEQYFGPGTRLTVT.

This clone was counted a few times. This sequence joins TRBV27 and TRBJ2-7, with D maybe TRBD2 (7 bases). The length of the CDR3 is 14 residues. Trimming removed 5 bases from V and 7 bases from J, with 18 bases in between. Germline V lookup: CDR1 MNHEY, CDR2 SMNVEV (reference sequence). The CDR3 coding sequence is TGTGCCAGCAGTGAATACAGGGAGGGAAGGGAGCAGTACTTC. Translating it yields CASSEYREGREQYF.

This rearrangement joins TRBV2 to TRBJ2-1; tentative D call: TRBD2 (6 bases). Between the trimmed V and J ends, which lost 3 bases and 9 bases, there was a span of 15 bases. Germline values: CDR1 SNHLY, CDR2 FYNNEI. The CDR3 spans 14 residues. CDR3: CASSETSYGGEQFF. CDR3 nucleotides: TGTGCCAGCAGTGAGACTAGTTACGGAGGTGAGCAGTTCTTC.

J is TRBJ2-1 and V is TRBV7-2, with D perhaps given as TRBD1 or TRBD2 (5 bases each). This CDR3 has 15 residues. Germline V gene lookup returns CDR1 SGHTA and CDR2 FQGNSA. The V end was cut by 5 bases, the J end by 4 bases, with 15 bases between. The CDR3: CASSDIRDGYNEQFF. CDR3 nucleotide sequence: TGTGCCAGCAGCGACATCCGGGACGGATACAATGAGCAGTTCTTC.

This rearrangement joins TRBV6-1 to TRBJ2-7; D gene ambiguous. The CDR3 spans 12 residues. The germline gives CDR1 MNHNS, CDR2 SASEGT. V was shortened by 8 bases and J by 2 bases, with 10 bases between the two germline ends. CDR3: CASFHSAYEQYF. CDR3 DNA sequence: TGTGCCAGCTTCCACAGCGCCTACGAGCAGTACTTC.

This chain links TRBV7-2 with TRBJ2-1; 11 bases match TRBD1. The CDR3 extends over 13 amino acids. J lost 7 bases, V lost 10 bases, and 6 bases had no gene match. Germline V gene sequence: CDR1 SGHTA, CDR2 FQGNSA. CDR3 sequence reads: CATGTGGSNEQFF. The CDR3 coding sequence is TGTGCCACCGGGACAGGGGGTTCAAATGAGCAGTTCTTC.

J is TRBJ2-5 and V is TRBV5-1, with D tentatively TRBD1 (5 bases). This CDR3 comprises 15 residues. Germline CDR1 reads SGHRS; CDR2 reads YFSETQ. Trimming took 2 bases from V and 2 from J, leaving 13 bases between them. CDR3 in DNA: TGCGCCAGCAGCTTAACACCAGGGCCGCAAGAGACCCAGTACTTC. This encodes CASSLTPGPQETQYF. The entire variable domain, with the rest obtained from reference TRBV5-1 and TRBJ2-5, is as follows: KAGVTQTPRYLIKTRGQQVTLSCSPISGHRSVSWYQQTPGQGLQFLFEYFSETQRNKGNFPGRFSGRQFSNSRSEMNVSTLELGDSALYLCASSLTPGPQETQYFGPGTRLLVL.

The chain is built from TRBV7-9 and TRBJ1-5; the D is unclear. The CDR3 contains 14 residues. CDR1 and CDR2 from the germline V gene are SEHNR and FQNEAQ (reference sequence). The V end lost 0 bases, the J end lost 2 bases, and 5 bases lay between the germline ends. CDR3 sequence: CASSLALGNQPQHF. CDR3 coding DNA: TGTGCCAGCAGCTTAGCGTTAGGCAATCAGCCCCAGCATTTT.

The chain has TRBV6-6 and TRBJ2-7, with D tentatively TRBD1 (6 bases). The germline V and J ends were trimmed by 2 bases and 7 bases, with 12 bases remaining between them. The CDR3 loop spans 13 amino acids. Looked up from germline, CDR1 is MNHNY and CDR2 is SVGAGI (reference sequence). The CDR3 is CASSYIQGREQYF. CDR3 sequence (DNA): TGTGCCAGCAGTTACATCCAGGGGAGAGAGCAGTACTTC.

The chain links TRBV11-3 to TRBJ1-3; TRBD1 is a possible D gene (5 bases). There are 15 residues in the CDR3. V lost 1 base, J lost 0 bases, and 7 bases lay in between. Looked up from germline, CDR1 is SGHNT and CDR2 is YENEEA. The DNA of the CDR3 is TGTGCCAGCAGCTTAGGGGGCCTCTCTGGAAACACCATATATTTT. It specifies CASSLGGLSGNTIYF.

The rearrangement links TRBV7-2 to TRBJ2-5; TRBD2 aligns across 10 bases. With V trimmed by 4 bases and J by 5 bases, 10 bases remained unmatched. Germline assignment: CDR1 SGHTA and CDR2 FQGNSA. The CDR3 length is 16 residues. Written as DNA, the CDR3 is TGTGCCAGCAGCTCAACTAGCGGGGCCGGGTGGGAGACCCAGTACTTC. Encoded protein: CASSSTSGAGWETQYF.

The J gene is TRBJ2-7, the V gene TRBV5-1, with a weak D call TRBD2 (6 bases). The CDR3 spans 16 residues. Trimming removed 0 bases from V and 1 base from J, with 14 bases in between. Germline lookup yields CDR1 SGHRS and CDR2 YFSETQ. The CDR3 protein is CASSLGAGSRSYEQYF. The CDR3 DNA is TGCGCCAGCAGCTTGGGGGCGGGGAGTCGGTCCTACGAGCAGTACTTC.

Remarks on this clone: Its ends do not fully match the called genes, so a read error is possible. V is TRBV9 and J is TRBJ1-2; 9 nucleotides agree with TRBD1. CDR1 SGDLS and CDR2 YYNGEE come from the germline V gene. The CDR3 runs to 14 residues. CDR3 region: CASSVGQGPYSYTF. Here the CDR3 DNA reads TGTGCCAGCAGCGTGGGACAGGGACCCTATAGCTACACCTTC.

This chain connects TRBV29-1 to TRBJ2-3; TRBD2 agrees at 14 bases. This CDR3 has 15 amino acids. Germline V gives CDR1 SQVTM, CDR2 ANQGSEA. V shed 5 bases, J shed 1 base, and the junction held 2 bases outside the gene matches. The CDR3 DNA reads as TGCAGCGTTACGGGACTAGCGGGGGGCACAGATACGCAGTATTTT. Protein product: CSVTGLAGGTDTQYF.

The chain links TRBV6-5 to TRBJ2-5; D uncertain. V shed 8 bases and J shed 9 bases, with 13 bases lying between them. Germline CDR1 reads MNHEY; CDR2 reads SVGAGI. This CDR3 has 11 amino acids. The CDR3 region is CASGPWAAQYF. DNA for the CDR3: TGTGCCAGCGGACCGTGGGCGGCCCAGTACTTC.

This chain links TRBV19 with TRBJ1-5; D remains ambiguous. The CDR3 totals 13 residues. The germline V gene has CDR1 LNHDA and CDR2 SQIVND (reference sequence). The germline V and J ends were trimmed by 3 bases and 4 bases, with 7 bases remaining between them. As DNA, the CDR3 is TGTGCCAGTAGTATGGGTTCTAATCAGCCCCAGCATTTT. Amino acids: CASSMGSNQPQHF.

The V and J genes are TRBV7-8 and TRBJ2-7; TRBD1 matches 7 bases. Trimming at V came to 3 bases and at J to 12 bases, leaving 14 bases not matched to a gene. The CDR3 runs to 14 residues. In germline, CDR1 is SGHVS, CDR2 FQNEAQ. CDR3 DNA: TGTGCCAGCAGCTTGGCCCTAATGACAGGGTCGGTGTACTTC. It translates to CASSLALMTGSVYF.

CDR3 loop: CASRRGSGNTIYF. In nucleotides, the CDR3 is TGCGCCAGCAGAAGGGGTTCTGGAAACACCATATATTTT. This sequence joins TRBV5-1 and TRBJ1-3; TRBD1 might be the D (5 bases). The CDR3 covers 13 residues. Trimming left V 5 bases short and J 1 base short, with 7 bases between. Germline assignment: CDR1 SGHRS and CDR2 YFSETQ. Full variable domain (remainder filled in from reference TRBV5-1 and TRBJ1-3): KAGVTQTPRYLIKTRGQQVTLSCSPISGHRSVSWYQQTPGQGLQFLFEYFSETQRNKGNFPGRFSGRQFSNSRSEMNVSTLELGDSALYLCASRRGSGNTIYFGEGSWLTVV.

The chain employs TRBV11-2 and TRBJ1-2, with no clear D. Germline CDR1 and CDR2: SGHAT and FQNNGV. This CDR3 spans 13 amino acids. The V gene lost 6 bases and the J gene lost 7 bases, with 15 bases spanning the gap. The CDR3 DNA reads TGTGCCAGCAGTTCCGGACGGTCTACTGGCTACACCTTC. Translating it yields CASSSGRSTGYTF.

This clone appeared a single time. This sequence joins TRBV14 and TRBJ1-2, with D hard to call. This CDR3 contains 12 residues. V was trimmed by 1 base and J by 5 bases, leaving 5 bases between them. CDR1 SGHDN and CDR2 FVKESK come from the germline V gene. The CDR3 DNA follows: TGTGCCAGCAGCCAAGGGGGATATGGCTACACCTTC. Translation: CASSQGGYGYTF.

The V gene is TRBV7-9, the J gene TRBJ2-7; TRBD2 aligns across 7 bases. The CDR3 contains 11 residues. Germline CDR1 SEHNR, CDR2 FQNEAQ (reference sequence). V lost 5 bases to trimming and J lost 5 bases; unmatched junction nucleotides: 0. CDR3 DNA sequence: TGTGCCAGCAGCCGGGGGGACGAGCAGTACTTC. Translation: CASSRGDEQYF.

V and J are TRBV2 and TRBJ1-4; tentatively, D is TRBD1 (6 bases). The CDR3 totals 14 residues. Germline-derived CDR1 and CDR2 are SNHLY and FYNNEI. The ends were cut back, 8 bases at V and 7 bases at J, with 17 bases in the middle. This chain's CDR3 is CASSRGGSGEKLFF. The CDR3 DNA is TGTGCCAGCTCCCGAGGGGGATCGGGTGAAAAACTGTTTTTT.

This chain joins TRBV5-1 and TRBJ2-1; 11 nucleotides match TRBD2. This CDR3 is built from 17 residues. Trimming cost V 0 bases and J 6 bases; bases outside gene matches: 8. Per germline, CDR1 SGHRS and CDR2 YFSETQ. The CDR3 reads CASSLVAGGFKSNEQFF. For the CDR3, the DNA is TGCGCCAGCAGCTTGGTAGCGGGAGGGTTTAAGAGCAATGAGCAGTTCTTC. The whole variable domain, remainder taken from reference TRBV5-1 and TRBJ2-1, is KAGVTQTPRYLIKTRGQQVTLSCSPISGHRSVSWYQQTPGQGLQFLFEYFSETQRNKGNFPGRFSGRQFSNSRSEMNVSTLELGDSALYLCASSLVAGGFKSNEQFFGPGTRLTVL.

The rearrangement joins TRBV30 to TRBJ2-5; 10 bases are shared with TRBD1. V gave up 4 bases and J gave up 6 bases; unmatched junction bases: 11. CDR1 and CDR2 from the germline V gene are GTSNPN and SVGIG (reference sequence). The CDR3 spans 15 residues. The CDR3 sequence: CAWTTVGQGKKTQYF. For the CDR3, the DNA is TGTGCCTGGACGACGGTGGGACAGGGGAAAAAGACCCAGTACTTC.

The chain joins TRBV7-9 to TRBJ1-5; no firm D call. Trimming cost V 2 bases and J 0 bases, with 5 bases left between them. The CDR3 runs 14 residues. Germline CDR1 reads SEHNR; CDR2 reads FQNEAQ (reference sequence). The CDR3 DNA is TGTGCCAGCAGCTTAACCAATAGCAATCAGCCCCAGCATTTT. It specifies CASSLTNSNQPQHF.

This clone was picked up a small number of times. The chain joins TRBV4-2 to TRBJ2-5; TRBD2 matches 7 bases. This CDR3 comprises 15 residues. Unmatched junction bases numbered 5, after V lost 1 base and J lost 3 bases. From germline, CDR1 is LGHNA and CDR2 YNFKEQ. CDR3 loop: CASSQGTSDKETQYF. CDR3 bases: TGTGCCAGCAGCCAAGGAACTAGCGATAAAGAGACCCAGTACTTC.

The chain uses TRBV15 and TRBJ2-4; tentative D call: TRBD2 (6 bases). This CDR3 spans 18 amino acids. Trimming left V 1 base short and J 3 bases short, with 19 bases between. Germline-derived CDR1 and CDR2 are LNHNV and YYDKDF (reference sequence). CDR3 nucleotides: TGTGCCACCAGCAGAGGGTTCGTCGGGGGAGGCGGCAAAAACATTCAGTACTTC. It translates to CATSRGFVGGGGKNIQYF.